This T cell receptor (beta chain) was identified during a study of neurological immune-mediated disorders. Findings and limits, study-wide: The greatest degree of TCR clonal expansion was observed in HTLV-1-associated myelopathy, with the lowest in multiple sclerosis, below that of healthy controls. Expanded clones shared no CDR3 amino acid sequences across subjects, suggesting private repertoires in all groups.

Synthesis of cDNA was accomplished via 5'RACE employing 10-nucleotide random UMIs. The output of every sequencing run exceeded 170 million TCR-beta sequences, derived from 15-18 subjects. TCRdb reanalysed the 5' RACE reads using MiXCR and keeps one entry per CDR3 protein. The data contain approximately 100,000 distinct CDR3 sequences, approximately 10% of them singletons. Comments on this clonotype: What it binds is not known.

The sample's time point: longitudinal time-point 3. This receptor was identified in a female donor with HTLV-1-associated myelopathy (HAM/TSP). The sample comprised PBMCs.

CDR3 sequence reads: CSAARGIDTEAFF. The CDR3 DNA reads TGCAGCGCGGCCAGGGGAATCGACACTGAAGCTTTCTTT. V gene TRBV29-1 combines with J gene TRBJ1-1; D perhaps matches TRBD1 (6 bases). Germline V CDR1 and CDR2: SQVTM, ANQGSEA. Trimming took off 7 bases at V and 3 bases at J, with 15 bases between the two ends. CDR3 length equals 13 residues.